Here is one TCR beta chain with its context. This clonotype appeared a few times. Its antigen is unknown. Qualities for individual bases were not recorded, and no much larger clone is one base off. There are 15 amino acids in the CDR3, from cysteine to phenylalanine inclusive. Only CDR3 DNA is held: 45 bases, read in frame from base 1. The V end gives up 2 bases and the J end 1 base, leaving 4 bases in the junction not matched to a gene. CDR1 WNHNN and CDR2 SYGVQD were looked up in the germline V gene (reference sequence). The data stem from a study of T cell repertoires in cytomegalovirus infection (dated by TCRdb to between 2018 and 2021). For the study in its entirety: Donor HLA type was relevant to the analysis, as public TCR beta signatures indicated carriage of CMV infection together with the matching HLA type.

The listed sequencing device is Illumina HiSeq 1500. Starting from the raw public reads, TCRdb applied fastp trimming at Q25, assembled clones with MiXCR and retained in-frame beta chains. All rows with the same CDR3 protein become a single entry with the most common DNA and genes. The sample includes about 740,000 distinct CDR3 sequences, with about a third observed a single time. Together, the top ten hold more than 2.5% of the sample. Overall study outcomes, separate from this receptor: Carriers of CMV infection plus the relevant HLA type were discriminated by the cumulative frequency of public TCR beta family members in the study cohort and in an independent roughly 370-donor cohort. The ex vivo response was dominated by HLA-C-restricted CMV-specific TCR beta clonotypes, and the single most frequent clonotype in two of eight donors was supplied by these HLA-C-restricted clonotypes.

The receptor comes from a human donor in good health (CMV status not recorded). Some clones in this sample may be carry-over from other donors' samples. Sequenced material: PBMCs. The chain joins TRBV10-1 to TRBJ1-1, with 7 bases matching TRBD1. This receptor has the CDR3 CASSETGAGNTEAFF. The nucleotide sequence is TGCGCCAGCAGTGAGACAGGGGCCGGGAACACTGAAGCTTTCTTT.